The next 16 T cell receptor beta chains were all read from a single sample in a study of breast tumors, draining lymph nodes, adjacent tissues. TCRdb fed the multiplex PCR reads into MiXCR, producing one record per CDR3 protein. The top ten hold about 1.2% of the sample, which has around 300,000 distinct CDR3 sequences, 30% to 35% seen once. The lymph nodes were axillary draining lymph nodes from breast cancer patients. Sequencing was carried out using axillary lymph node tissue. The receptors come from a female donor with breast cancer. Some clones in this sample may be carry-over from other donors' samples.

In its sample, this clonotype was seen many times. An end of the junction differs from the germline gene, which may be a read error. The chain employs TRBV7-2 and TRBJ2-7, with TRBD2 matching over 12 bases. This CDR3 has 16 amino acids. From germline, CDR1 is SGHTA and CDR2 FQGNSA. In nucleotides, the CDR3 is TGTGCCAGCAGCCTAGCCACTAGCGGGAGGACCCACGAGCAGTACTTC. Translation: CASSLATSGRTHEQYF.

Many counts were recorded for this clonotype. The chain couples TRBV29-1 to TRBJ2-3, with TRBD2 matching 8 bases. V dropped 0 bases and J dropped 8; count of bases not matched to a gene: 13. Germline values: CDR1 SQVTM, CDR2 ANQGSEA. This CDR3 is 16 amino acids long. CDR3 nucleotides: TGCAGCGTTGAAGATCGGACTAGCCCAGGCGGAGTTACGCAGTATTTT. This encodes CSVEDRTSPGGVTQYF.

This clonotype appeared many times. The V call is TRBV4-3, the J call TRBJ2-3, with 8 bases fitting TRBD2. Germline lookup yields CDR1 LGHNA and CDR2 YSLEER. The CDR3 has 16 residues. V shed 3 bases, J shed 0 bases, and the junction held 5 bases outside the gene matches. The CDR3 nucleotides are TGCGCCAGCAGCCATAGAGCGGGGGTTAGCACAGATACGCAGTATTTT. It encodes CASSHRAGVSTDTQYF.

This clonotype was counted many times. The CDR3 DNA reads as TGTGCCAGCAGTATTACAGGGACTGGAAACACCATATATTTT. It codes for CASSITGTGNTIYF. The rearrangement joins TRBV12-3 or TRBV12-4 to TRBJ1-3; maybe TRBD1 (6 bases). V dropped 5 bases and J dropped 2 bases, with 10 bases sitting between them. The CDR3 length is 14 residues.

This chain uses TRBV6-5 with TRBJ2-1; the match to TRBD2 covers 10 bases. Germline lookup yields CDR1 MNHEY and CDR2 SVGAGI. J lost 6 bases, V lost 4 bases, and 9 bases had no gene match. The CDR3 contains 16 residues. This CDR3 is CASSSSLAGATNEQFF. In nucleotides, the CDR3 is TGTGCCAGCAGTTCCTCGCTAGCGGGAGCAACCAATGAGCAGTTCTTC.

Remarks on this clonotype: An end of the junction differs from the germline gene, which may be a read error. This rearrangement joins TRBV6-2 or TRBV6-3 to TRBJ1-4, with 9 bases that match TRBD1. This CDR3 has 18 residues. Germline CDR1 reads MNHEY; CDR2 reads SVGEGT. The CDR3 nucleotides are TGTGCCAGCAGTTACTCAGTCCCGGGACAGGGACGGAGTGAAGAACTGTTTTTT. Encoded protein: CASSYSVPGQGRSEELFF.

This clonotype was seen repeatedly, ten times or more. The V call is TRBV20-1, the J call TRBJ2-1, with 14 positions matching TRBD2. Trimming at V came to 6 bases and at J to 8 bases, leaving 6 bases not matched to a gene. The germline V gene has CDR1 DFQATT and CDR2 SNEGSKA (reference sequence). The CDR3 is 14 residues long. In DNA, the CDR3 is TGCAGTGCGGACGGGACTAGCGGGAGCGATGAGCAGTTCTTC. It encodes CSADGTSGSDEQFF.

Note on this clonotype: A much larger clone differs by one base, so this may be a read error. The chain employs TRBV28 and TRBJ2-6, with 7 bases matching TRBD1. Looked up from germline, CDR1 is MDHEN and CDR2 is SYDVKM. The ends lost 6 bases at V and 2 bases at J; junction bases unmatched: 4. The CDR3 consists of 15 residues. The CDR3 sequence is CASSSGQAGANVLTF. In DNA form, the CDR3 reads TGTGCCAGCAGCTCCGGACAGGCTGGGGCCAACGTCCTGACTTTC. Using reference TRBV28 and TRBJ2-6 for the parts outside the CDR3, the full variable domain is DVKVTQSSRYLVKRTGEKVFLECVQDMDHENMFWYRQDPGLGLRLIYFSYDVKMKEKGDIPEGYSVSREKKERFSLILESASTNQTSMYLCASSSGQAGANVLTFGAGSRLTVL.

The chain combines TRBV7-2 with TRBJ2-7; D perhaps matches TRBD2 (5 bases). V was clipped by 0 bases and J by 1 base, with 16 bases between them. The CDR3 runs to 17 residues. Germline V gene sequence: CDR1 SGHTA, CDR2 FQGNSA. CDR3 sequence (DNA): TGTGCCAGCAGCTTAGCTAAAACTAGAGGAACTTCCTACGAGCAGTACTTC. It codes for CASSLAKTRGTSYEQYF.

Worth noting for this clonotype: This may be a read error: a much more frequent sequence differs by one nucleotide. J is TRBJ2-3 and V is TRBV12-3 or TRBV12-4; the D gene is possibly TRBD2 (6 bases). CDR3 length equals 16 residues. CDR3 residues: CASRKRAMGLTGTQYF. The CDR3 region has the DNA TGTGCCAGCAGAAAGCGGGCCATGGGTCTCACAGGTACGCAGTATTTT.

The V call is TRBV6-1, the J call TRBJ2-7; no clear D gene. Trimming cost V 5 bases and J 0 bases, with 14 bases left between them. This CDR3 contains 15 residues. Germline V gene sequence: CDR1 MNHNS, CDR2 SASEGT. The CDR3 DNA sequence: TGTGCCAGCAGTCCCCCAAGGCGGTACTCCTACGAGCAGTACTTC. Its translation is CASSPPRRYSYEQYF.

The chain couples TRBV19 to TRBJ1-5; the D is unclear. V was pared by 3 bases and J by 11 bases, with 14 bases between. Per the germline V gene, CDR1 is LNHDA and CDR2 is SQIVND (reference sequence). CDR3 size: 13 residues. For the CDR3, the DNA is TGTGCCAGTAGTATTTCCAGCGGGAGGTCCCAGCATTTT. It is translated as CASSISSGRSQHF.

In this sample, this clonotype turned up many times. The chain carries TRBV12-3 or TRBV12-4 and TRBJ2-3, with 9 bases matching TRBD1. The ends lost 6 bases at V and 3 bases at J; junction bases unmatched: 4. The CDR3 extends over 14 amino acids. The CDR3 loop reads CASRGQGGTDTQYF. CDR3 nucleotides: TGTGCCAGCAGGGGACAGGGTGGAACAGATACGCAGTATTTT.

Comment on this clonotype: This sequence may be a read error, since a much larger clone differs from it by one base. This CDR3 is missing its conserved last phenylalanine or tryptophan, likely due to a read error. V and J are TRBV7-9 and TRBJ2-1; D possibly matches TRBD1 or TRBD2 (5 bases each). Per germline, CDR1 SEHNR and CDR2 FQNEAQ (reference sequence). The CDR3 has 17 residues. Trimming shortened V by 2 bases and J by 6 bases, and 20 bases separated the two germline ends. The CDR3 nucleotides are TGTGCCAGCAGCTTAATCCGGCAGGGCCGGGGTGGCAATGAGCAGTTCTAC. Translated, it gives CASSLIRQGRGGNEQFY.

This clonotype has a count of ten or more. The genes are TRBV7-8 and TRBJ2-1; D is ambiguous. The length of the CDR3 is 16 residues. V lost 5 bases and J 0 bases, leaving 14 bases between the germline ends. Germline V gene sequence: CDR1 SGHVS, CDR2 FQNEAQ. CDR3 bases: TGTGCCAGCAGCCCTCTTGAAGGTAGCTCCTACAATGAGCAGTTCTTC. As protein: CASSPLEGSSYNEQFF.

In its sample, this clonotype was seen many times. The rearrangement links TRBV2 to TRBJ2-1; a weak D match, TRBD2 (5 bases). The length of the CDR3 is 12 residues. V was clipped by 6 bases and J by 5 bases, with 8 bases between them. The V gene's germline CDR1 is SNHLY and CDR2 FYNNEI. The CDR3 reads CASRLVDNEQFF. CDR3 nucleotide sequence: TGTGCCAGCAGACTAGTTGACAATGAGCAGTTCTTC.